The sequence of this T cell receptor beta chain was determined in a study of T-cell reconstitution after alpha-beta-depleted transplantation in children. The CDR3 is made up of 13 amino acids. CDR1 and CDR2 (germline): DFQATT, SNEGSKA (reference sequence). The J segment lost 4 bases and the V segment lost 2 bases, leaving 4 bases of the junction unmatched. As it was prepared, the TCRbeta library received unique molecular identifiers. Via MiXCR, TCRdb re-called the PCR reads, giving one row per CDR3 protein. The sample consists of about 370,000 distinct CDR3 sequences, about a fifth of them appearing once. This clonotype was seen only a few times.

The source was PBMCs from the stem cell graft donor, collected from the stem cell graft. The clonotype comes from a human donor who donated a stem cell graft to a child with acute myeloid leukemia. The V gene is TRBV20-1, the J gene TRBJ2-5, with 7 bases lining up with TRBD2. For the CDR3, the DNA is TGCAGTGCTAGATTAGTAGCGGGAGAGACCCAGTACTTC. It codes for CSARLVAGETQYF.